This paragraph covers one TCR beta chain sequence. The sample belongs to a study of blood T cell repertoires in COVID-19. Clones were sequenced by immunoSEQ multiplex PCR, and TCRdb holds only the in-frame ones, with some missing. The sample records 200,000 to 250,000 clones, about 87% being singletons. The CDR3 is 12 residues long. V was pared by 3 bases and J by 6 bases, with 5 bases between. Sequenced input: peripheral blood. The V call is TRBV12-3 or TRBV12-4, the J call TRBJ2-2, with unresolved D. The clonotype originates from a man in his thirties or forties with COVID-19, enrolled during active disease. The CDR3: CASSFSPGELFF. CDR3 sequence (DNA): TGTGCCAGCAGTTTTTCTCCCGGGGAGCTGTTTTTT.